The 21 T cell receptor beta chains in this list originate from one sample, sequenced in a study of beta chain features in type 1 diabetes. Findings and limits, study-wide: All four CD4+ subsets from Type 1 diabetes patients carried moderately but significantly shorter TCRB CDR3s.

Isolated RNA was reverse transcribed in full, so expressed TCRB transcripts were sequenced. Data came from immunoSEQ multiplex PCR; TCRdb stores just in-frame clones and leaves some out. The table has 300,000 to 400,000 clones, roughly 13% seen once. What these receptors recognize is not known. Sample: naive CD4+ T cells from blood. The receptors derive from a woman aged 18 to 35 with type 1 diabetes.

The V gene is TRBV6-5, the J gene TRBJ1-1; D call uncertain. The V and J ends lost 0 bases and 8 bases respectively, with 13 bases between them. Germline V CDR1 and CDR2: MNHEY, SVGAGI. This CDR3 has 14 amino acids. In DNA, the CDR3 is TGTGCCAGCAGTTACTCGAGGGCCGTAAACGAAGCTTTCTTT. Its protein is CASSYSRAVNEAFF.

The chain uses TRBV30 and TRBJ1-5, with 7 positions matching TRBD1. Trimming removed 2 bases from V and 3 bases from J; junction bases left unmatched: 4. CDR1 is GTSNPN and CDR2 is SVGIG in the germline V gene (reference sequence). This CDR3 contains 14 residues. CDR3 DNA sequence: TGTGCCTGGAGTAAGGGACAGCTCAATCAGCCCCAGCATTTT. It encodes CAWSKGQLNQPQHF.

This clone was observed a few times. The rearrangement links TRBV29-1 to TRBJ2-7; 10 nucleotides line up with TRBD1. Trimming cost V 3 bases and J 2 bases; bases outside gene matches: 10. The CDR3 has 16 amino acids. CDR1 and CDR2 (germline): SQVTM, ANQGSEA. DNA for the CDR3: TGCAGCGTTGAGGGGCCCCGTGACAGGGGGCCCTACGAGCAGTACTTC. Translating gives CSVEGPRDRGPYEQYF.

The rearrangement uses TRBV25-1 and TRBJ1-1; D unclear. CDR3 size: 11 residues. V lost 7 bases and J lost 0, with 3 bases in between. Germline V gene lookup returns CDR1 MGHDK and CDR2 SYGVNS. CDR3 sequence: CASTLNTEAFF. The CDR3 nucleotides read TGTGCCAGCACTCTGAACACTGAAGCTTTCTTT.

The V and J genes are TRBV7-3 and TRBJ2-1; 10 positions match TRBD1. CDR1 is SGHTA, CDR2 FQGTGA, per germline. The length of the CDR3 is 16 residues. Unmatched junction bases numbered 5, after V lost 4 bases and J lost 2 bases. The CDR3 coding sequence is TGTGCCAGCAGCTCCCGGACAGGGGGGACCTACAATGAGCAGTTCTTC. Translating gives CASSSRTGGTYNEQFF.

The V call is TRBV5-1, the J call TRBJ2-5, with TRBD2 as a possible D gene (6 bases). The CDR3 is 14 amino acids. V was cut by 4 bases and J by 2 bases, with 12 bases left in between. Germline loops: CDR1 SGHRS, CDR2 YFSETQ. CDR3 nucleotides: TGCGCCAGCAGCCCTAGGACTATACAAGAGACCCAGTACTTC. Residues: CASSPRTIQETQYF.

This chain joins TRBV28 and TRBJ1-1, with D tentatively TRBD1 (5 bases). This CDR3 has 14 amino acids. CDR1 MDHEN and CDR2 SYDVKM come from the germline V gene. The ends were cut back, 3 bases at V and 3 bases at J, with 11 bases in the middle. CDR3 sequence reads: CASSLWGDDTEAFF. DNA of the CDR3: TGTGCCAGCAGTTTGTGGGGGGATGACACTGAAGCTTTCTTT.

This sequence joins TRBV5-4 and TRBJ1-1; 8 bases agree with TRBD1. Germline CDR1 is SGHNT and CDR2 is YYREEE (reference sequence). J was trimmed by 4 bases and V by 0 bases; bases with no gene match: 8. The length of the CDR3 is 16 residues. The CDR3: CASSLVDRALRTEAFF. CDR3 coding DNA: TGTGCCAGCAGCTTGGTGGACAGGGCCCTTCGCACTGAAGCTTTCTTT.

J is TRBJ1-5 and V is TRBV4-3, with unresolved D. Trimming removed 0 bases at V and 0 bases at J, with 3 bases between. The CDR3 covers 14 residues. Germline V CDR1 and CDR2: LGHNA, YSLEER. The CDR3 DNA reads as TGCGCCAGCAGCCAAGACAATAGCAATCAGCCCCAGCATTTT. It encodes CASSQDNSNQPQHF.

J is TRBJ1-5 and V is TRBV30, with D perhaps matching TRBD1 (5 bases). This CDR3 has 13 residues. The germline gives CDR1 GTSNPN, CDR2 SVGIG (reference sequence). V dropped 1 base and J dropped 4 bases, with 8 bases sitting between them. CDR3 region: CAWSGQINQPQHF. CDR3 bases: TGTGCCTGGAGTGGACAGATAAATCAGCCCCAGCATTTT. Looking up the rest from reference TRBV30 and TRBJ1-5 gives the full variable domain: SQTIHQWPATLVQPVGSPLSLECTVEGTSNPNLYWYRQAAGRGLQLLFYSVGIGQISSEVPQNLSASRPQDRQFILSSKKLLLSDSGFYLCAWSGQINQPQHFGDGTRLSIL.

The chain uses TRBV4-2 and TRBJ1-2, with a weak D call TRBD1 (6 bases). V shed 3 bases and J shed 2 bases, with 13 bases lying between them. The germline CDR1 and CDR2 sequences are LGHNA and YNFKEQ. The CDR3 contains 15 residues. The CDR3 DNA reads TGTGCCAGCAGCCAGCATTTTCAGGGGAACTATGGCTACACCTTC. The encoded protein is CASSQHFQGNYGYTF.

A few counts support this clone. The rearrangement uses TRBV29-1 and TRBJ2-1; TRBD1 matches 7 bases. Trimming removed 6 bases from V and 1 base from J; junction bases left unmatched: 6. CDR1 is SQVTM and CDR2 is ANQGSEA in the germline V gene. The CDR3 sequence is 14 residues long. The CDR3 is CSVERDSSYNEQFF. The CDR3 DNA reads TGCAGCGTCGAACGGGACAGTTCCTACAATGAGCAGTTCTTC.

V is TRBV5-1 and J is TRBJ1-2; 7 bases map to TRBD1. This CDR3 comprises 14 residues. With V trimmed by 7 bases and J by 8 bases, 14 bases remained unmatched. The germline V gene encodes CDR1 SGHRS and CDR2 YFSETQ. The CDR3 nucleotides read TGCGCCAGCGGTACCTCGGGACAGTATGAAGGCTACACCTTC. Its protein is CASGTSGQYEGYTF.

CDR3 region: CASSFPPGTQYF. The CDR3 DNA is TGTGCCAGCAGTTTCCCCCCGGGGACGCAGTATTTT. The chain is built from TRBV27 and TRBJ2-3; weak D call: TRBD2 (5 bases). This CDR3 is built from 12 residues. Per the germline V gene, CDR1 is MNHEY and CDR2 is SMNVEV (reference sequence). V dropped 3 bases and J dropped 9 bases, with 10 bases sitting between them.

V gene TRBV19 combines with J gene TRBJ2-3; 8 nucleotides line up with TRBD2. With V trimmed by 5 bases and J by 2 bases, 6 bases remained unmatched. Germline V gene lookup returns CDR1 LNHDA and CDR2 SQIVND (reference sequence). The CDR3 totals 15 residues. The CDR3, as DNA: TGTGCCAGTAGTTCCTTAGCGGGACTCACAGATACGCAGTATTTT. It yields the protein CASSSLAGLTDTQYF.

This chain uses TRBV28 with TRBJ1-2; D may be TRBD1 (5 bases). The CDR3 contains 13 residues. The germline V gene encodes CDR1 MDHEN and CDR2 SYDVKM. V gave up 6 bases and J gave up 3 bases, with 11 bases separating them. The CDR3 spells CASRLQGHYGYTF. CDR3 bases: TGTGCCAGCAGGCTTCAGGGCCACTATGGCTACACCTTC.

The chain recombines TRBV7-2 with TRBJ2-1, with D tentatively TRBD2 (6 bases). Germline CDR1 SGHTA, CDR2 FQGNSA. V was trimmed by 2 bases and J by 4 bases, leaving 18 bases between them. This CDR3 is built from 17 residues. The CDR3: CASSLIRGGMSYNEQFF. CDR3 DNA sequence: TGTGCCAGCAGCTTAATCCGTGGCGGGATGTCGTACAATGAGCAGTTCTTC.

This clone was seen more than once but under ten times. In nucleotides, the CDR3 is TGTGCCAGCTCACCACAGACTAGCGGGATCTCCTACGAGCAGTACTTC. It is translated as CASSPQTSGISYEQYF. The chain combines TRBV18 with TRBJ2-7; 11 bases are shared with TRBD2. The CDR3 is made up of 16 amino acids. CDR1 and CDR2 (germline): KGHSH, LQKENI. V gave up 1 base and J gave up 0 bases; unmatched junction bases: 2.

This clone was counted only a few times. The chain carries TRBV9 and TRBJ2-1; weak D call: TRBD1 (5 bases). V shed 0 bases and J shed 9 bases, with 13 bases lying between them. CDR1 and CDR2 from the germline V gene are SGDLS and YYNGEE. This CDR3 is 14 amino acids long. This chain's CDR3 is CASSVGQAGLEQFF. DNA for the CDR3: TGTGCCAGCAGCGTAGGTCAGGCAGGGCTTGAGCAGTTCTTC.

The V gene is TRBV28, the J gene TRBJ1-1; TRBD1 is a possible D gene (5 bases). In germline, CDR1 is MDHEN, CDR2 SYDVKM. The CDR3 contains 15 residues. V was shortened by 3 bases and J by 4 bases, with 15 bases between the two germline ends. CDR3 amino acids: CASSFLEGRATEAFF. CDR3 coding DNA: TGTGCCAGCAGTTTTCTGGAGGGGAGGGCCACTGAAGCTTTCTTT. Based on the CDR3 plus reference TRBV28 and TRBJ1-1, the full variable domain is DVKVTQSSRYLVKRTGEKVFLECVQDMDHENMFWYRQDPGLGLRLIYFSYDVKMKEKGDIPEGYSVSREKKERFSLILESASTNQTSMYLCASSFLEGRATEAFFGQGTRLTVV.

V gene TRBV7-6 combines with J gene TRBJ2-7; D gene ambiguous. The germline V gene has CDR1 SGHVS and CDR2 FNYEAQ. The CDR3 runs to 13 residues. Trimming stripped 1 base from V and 0 bases from J, with 4 bases between. The CDR3 DNA follows: TGTGCCAGCAGCTTAGGGGCCTCCTACGAGCAGTACTTC. As protein: CASSLGASYEQYF.